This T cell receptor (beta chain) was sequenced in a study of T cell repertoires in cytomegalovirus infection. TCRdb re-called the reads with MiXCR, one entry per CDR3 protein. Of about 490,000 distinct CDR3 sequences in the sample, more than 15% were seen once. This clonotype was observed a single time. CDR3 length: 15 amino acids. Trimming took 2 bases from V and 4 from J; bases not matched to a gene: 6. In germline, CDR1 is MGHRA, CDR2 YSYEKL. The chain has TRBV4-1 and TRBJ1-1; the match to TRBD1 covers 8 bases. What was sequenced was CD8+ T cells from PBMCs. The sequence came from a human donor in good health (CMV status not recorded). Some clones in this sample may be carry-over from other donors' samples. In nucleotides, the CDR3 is TGCGCCAGCAGCCAAACGTCAGGGGGCGGCACTGAAGCTTTCTTT. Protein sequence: CASSQTSGGGTEAFF.